This T cell receptor beta chain comes out of a study of blood T cells in healthy people across ages. Per sample, a minimum of 6 million PBMCs were isolated. The CDR3 contains 16 residues. Per germline, CDR1 KGHDR and CDR2 SFDVKD. Combining a sample-barcoded 5' primer with a J-beta primer mix, a second PCR ran for roughly 7 to 11 cycles. Each CDR3 protein gets one entry after TCRdb re-called the 5' RACE reads with MiXCR. The sample consists of under 2,000,000 distinct CDR3 sequences, about 50% of them appearing once. The specimen sequenced was blood. The receptor's source is a woman between 35 and 50 years old in good health. V and J are TRBV24-1 and TRBJ2-4; 8 bases map to TRBD2. The closer fit of TRBJ2-7 to the DNA end suggests the J call may be wrong. CDR3 in amino acids: CATSETTGTSSYEQYF. The CDR3 DNA sequence: TGTGCCACCAGTGAGACTACAGGGACTAGCTCCTACGAGCAGTACTTC.